These T cell receptor beta chains were read from a single sample in a study of cytomegalovirus exposure and HLA in healthy donors. Libraries were prepared by immunoSEQ multiplex PCR; TCRdb keeps only in-frame clonotypes and omits some of them. The sample yields roughly 150,000 clones, roughly 80% seen once. Source material: PBMCs. Receptor source: a male donor in good health and CMV-seronegative. The CDR3 runs from the conserved cysteine through the conserved F or W. Each record gives: D gene, J gene, V gene, clone size, CDR3 protein, CDR3 DNA. A D gene is named only where the DNA matches it firmly. Clone size is stated in some rows and not others, as once, few, many or a class when expanded.

D gene: TRBD1
J gene: TRBJ1-3
V gene: TRBV29-1
clone size: NA
CDR3 protein: CSVEGTGENTIYF
CDR3 DNA: TGCAGCGTTGAAGGGACAGGGGAAAACACCATATATTTT

D gene: TRBD1
J gene: TRBJ2-7
V gene: TRBV6-1
clone size: NA
CDR3 protein: CASSLRDRKTYEQYF
CDR3 DNA: TGTGCCAGCAGTCTTAGGGACAGGAAGACCTACGAGCAGTACTTC

D gene: NA
J gene: TRBJ1-5
V gene: TRBV6-6
clone size: few
CDR3 protein: CASSYQVFYSNQPQHF
CDR3 DNA: TGTGCCAGCAGTTACCAGGTCTTTTATAGCAATCAGCCCCAGCATTTT

D gene: TRBD1
J gene: TRBJ2-7
V gene: TRBV7-2
clone size: NA
CDR3 protein: CASSRTGSYEQYF
CDR3 DNA: TGTGCCAGCAGCAGGACAGGGTCCTACGAGCAGTACTTC

D gene: NA
J gene: TRBJ2-4
V gene: TRBV6-5
clone size: NA
CDR3 protein: CASSFAGPPNIQYF
CDR3 DNA: TGTGCCAGCAGTTTCGCGGGTCCCCCTAACATTCAGTACTTC

D gene: TRBD2
J gene: TRBJ2-7
V gene: TRBV10-3
clone size: NA
CDR3 protein: CAISELAGENYEQYF
CDR3 DNA: TGTGCCATCAGTGAACTAGCGGGAGAGAACTACGAGCAGTACTTC

D gene: NA
J gene: TRBJ2-3
V gene: TRBV6-1
clone size: once
CDR3 protein: CASSDPGDTDTQYF
CDR3 DNA: TGTGCCAGCAGTGACCCAGGGGACACAGATACGCAGTATTTT

D gene: NA
J gene: TRBJ1-1
V gene: TRBV6-4
clone size: many
CDR3 protein: CASSEWGEGTEAFF
CDR3 DNA: TGTGCCAGCAGTGAATGGGGGGAGGGCACTGAAGCTTTCTTT

D gene: NA
J gene: TRBJ2-7
V gene: TRBV5-1
clone size: NA
CDR3 protein: CASSLEDNYEQYF
CDR3 DNA: TGCGCCAGCAGCTTGGAGGACAATTACGAGCAGTACTTC

D gene: TRBD1
J gene: TRBJ2-7
V gene: TRBV6-1
clone size: NA
CDR3 protein: CASSGTGREQYF
CDR3 DNA: TGTGCCAGCAGTGGGACAGGGAGGGAGCAGTACTTC

D gene: TRBD1
J gene: TRBJ2-7
V gene: TRBV27
clone size: few
CDR3 protein: CASSTGDEQYF
CDR3 DNA: TGTGCCAGCAGTACAGGGGACGAGCAGTACTTC

D gene: NA
J gene: TRBJ1-5
V gene: TRBV4-2
clone size: NA
CDR3 protein: CASSQPGRTNQPQHF
CDR3 DNA: TGTGCCAGCAGCCAACCCGGACGGACTAATCAGCCCCAGCATTTT

D gene: TRBD1
J gene: TRBJ2-1
V gene: TRBV4-3
clone size: NA
CDR3 protein: CASSPRGRVGNEQFF
CDR3 DNA: TGCGCCAGCAGCCCGAGGGGGCGTGTAGGCAATGAGCAGTTCTTC

D gene: NA
J gene: TRBJ2-7
V gene: TRBV2
clone size: NA
CDR3 protein: CASRGVYEQYF
CDR3 DNA: TGTGCCAGCAGAGGAGTCTACGAGCAGTACTTC

D gene: TRBD2
J gene: TRBJ2-5
V gene: TRBV28
clone size: NA
CDR3 protein: CASSPELAGGQETQYF
CDR3 DNA: TGTGCCAGCAGTCCGGAACTAGCGGGAGGGCAAGAGACCCAGTACTTC

D gene: NA
J gene: TRBJ2-5
V gene: TRBV5-4
clone size: NA
CDR3 protein: CASSPPGGGGDKETQYF
CDR3 DNA: TGTGCCAGCAGCCCCCCGGGTGGGGGTGGGGACAAGGAGACCCAGTACTTC

D gene: TRBD2
J gene: TRBJ2-7
V gene: TRBV28
clone size: NA
CDR3 protein: CASGSPLTSGVIYEQYF
CDR3 DNA: TGTGCCAGCGGGTCTCCCTTGACTAGCGGGGTCATCTACGAGCAGTACTTC

D gene: NA
J gene: TRBJ1-2
V gene: TRBV28
clone size: NA
CDR3 protein: CASSHIEQGVYGYTF
CDR3 DNA: TGTGCCAGCAGCCACATCGAACAGGGTGTCTACGGCTACACCTTC

D gene: TRBD1
J gene: TRBJ2-1
V gene: TRBV7-8
clone size: NA
CDR3 protein: CASSRDRYNEQFF
CDR3 DNA: TGTGCCAGCAGCCGGGACAGATACAATGAGCAGTTCTTC

D gene: NA
J gene: TRBJ1-1
V gene: TRBV5-5
clone size: NA
CDR3 protein: CASSLATAGEAFF
CDR3 DNA: TGTGCCAGCAGCTTGGCCACAGCGGGTGAAGCTTTCTTT